The rows below give T cell receptor beta chains drawn from one sample of a study of Graves' ophthalmopathy and Graves' hyperthyroidism. From the multiplex PCR reads, TCRdb called clonotypes with MiXCR, one entry per CDR3 protein. Here the sample spans approximately 460,000 distinct CDR3 sequences, around 14% being singletons. Specimen: blood. The receptors originated from a woman aged 25 to 45 with Graves' ophthalmopathy. Each CDR3 is given with its conserved first and last residue.

j_call v_call cdr3_aa
TRBJ2-7 TRBV10-3 CAISESWGKTYEQYF
TRBJ2-7 TRBV30 CAWSSSFYEQYF
TRBJ2-1 TRBV4-2 CASSPWVGSSYNEQFF
TRBJ1-1 TRBV2 CASSTGEEAFF
TRBJ1-5 TRBV6-1 CSSSLQQGQPQHF
TRBJ2-3 TRBV28 CASSLPGLGTQYF
TRBJ2-7 TRBV15 CATSRDLGAPYEQYF
TRBJ1-1 TRBV5-1 CASSFFPGGAGNTEAFF
TRBJ1-5 TRBV20-1 CSARRGFNQPQHF
TRBJ1-5 TRBV28 CASRWMPTGNQPQHF
TRBJ2-7 TRBV6-2/TRBV6-3 CASSYPPGQGYEQYF
TRBJ2-7 TRBV6-1 CASSQTASEPYEQYF
TRBJ2-4 TRBV7-2 CASSLATAGRSIQYF
TRBJ1-5 TRBV27 CASSVHAGQPQHF
TRBJ1-1 TRBV20-1 CSAMLGPTEAFF
TRBJ2-5 TRBV28 CASSLTGEVTQYF
TRBJ2-7 TRBV15 CATSRTGAYEQYF
TRBJ2-5 TRBV12-3/TRBV12-4 CASKGRVETQYF
TRBJ1-2 TRBV4-1 CASSQGTGPNYGYTF
TRBJ1-5 TRBV20-1 CSASPRNQPQHF
TRBJ2-5 TRBV6-1 CASSRIAGSETQYF
TRBJ2-7 TRBV10-3 CAIAPGLASYEQYF
TRBJ2-7 TRBV20-1 CSSQSGRAYEQYF
TRBJ2-2 TRBV28 CASRPAGAGTGELFF
TRBJ1-1 TRBV29-1 CSVQHREGAEAFF
TRBJ2-7 TRBV6-1 CASSEAGPPGEQYF
TRBJ2-5 TRBV14 CASSRWRDQETQYF
TRBJ1-2 TRBV5-1 CACSLYGGNYGYTF
TRBJ2-5 TRBV6-4 CASSERFVGQTYQETQYF
TRBJ1-1 TRBV19 CASSVRELNTEAFF
TRBJ2-1 TRBV6-2/TRBV6-3 CASSYSKTGQGVAGDYIEQFF
TRBJ2-7 TRBV28 CASIETGAYEQYF
TRBJ1-2 TRBV13 CASSPRQSAGYGYTF
TRBJ2-2 TRBV29-1 CSVITGVGTGELFF
TRBJ2-5 TRBV29-1 CSAETGEETQYF
TRBJ2-5 TRBV7-6 CASSDSSGGVAQYF
TRBJ1-5 TRBV6-1 CASGWVADSNQPQHF
TRBJ1-1 TRBV19 CASSIQGLTTEAFF
TRBJ2-7 TRBV9 CASSFRTSGLEQYF
TRBJ2-7 TRBV5-1 CASSPQGLLDEQYF
TRBJ2-7 TRBV27 CASSFKGTLYF
TRBJ2-7 TRBV11-1 CASSFSEARSSYEQYF
TRBJ2-2 TRBV18 CASSTLERDGELFF
TRBJ1-1 TRBV19 CASSIETGDTEAFF
TRBJ2-7 TRBV13 CASSLASGQGYEQYF
TRBJ2-7 TRBV5-1 CASSWGDSCGGRYEQYF
TRBJ2-7 TRBV11-2 CASSSLLSGGPYEQYF
TRBJ1-5 TRBV6-1 CASSVSQGNAPQHF
TRBJ1-2 TRBV6-1 CASSRVRGANYGYTF
TRBJ1-1 TRBV6-2/TRBV6-3 CASSLQAPGLGEAFF
TRBJ1-6 TRBV27 CASSAHRNSPLHF
TRBJ1-5 TRBV20-1 CSATYRGYSNQPQHF
TRBJ1-5 TRBV12-3/TRBV12-4 CASSSEGPGGSRNQPQHF
TRBJ1-5 TRBV6-5 CASSLNVFGQPQHF